Below are 14 T cell receptor beta chains sequenced from a single sample in a study of shared clonotypes between healthy human individuals. Here immunoSEQ multiplex PCR was the method, and the copy in TCRdb shows in-frame clones only, minus some. Here the sample spans millions of clones, just over 90% being singletons. Sample: naive CD4+ T cells sorted from blood. Indicated subset: CD45RA+ positively selected. All receptors derive from a man aged 18-30 years in good health.

In nucleotides, the CDR3 is TGTGCCAGCAGCTTGTATAGCGGGGGCTCCTACGAGCAGTACTTC. This codes for CASSLYSGGSYEQYF. The chain couples TRBV7-6 to TRBJ2-7; 9 nucleotides agree with TRBD2. The CDR3 is 15 amino acids. Per the germline V gene, CDR1 is SGHVS and CDR2 is FNYEAQ. V lost 3 bases and J lost 0; bases outside the gene matches: 3.

The V gene is TRBV7-2, the J gene TRBJ1-2; 8 bases line up with TRBD1. CDR3 length equals 13 residues. CDR1 SGHTA and CDR2 FQGNSA come from the germline V gene. The V segment lost 6 bases and the J segment 13 bases; nucleotides outside the gene matches: 13. CDR3 DNA sequence: TGTGCCAGCAGTCACGGGACAGGTCTGGGATGCACCTTC. It encodes CASSHGTGLGCTF.

The chain combines TRBV7-2 with TRBJ2-7; D is uncertain. CDR3 size: 14 residues. Deletions cut 0 bases from V and 2 bases from J, with 8 bases between. The germline V gene encodes CDR1 SGHTA and CDR2 FQGNSA. CDR3 nucleotide sequence: TGTGCCAGCAGCTTAGCCGTGGGCCCCTACGAGCAGTACTTC. Amino acid sequence: CASSLAVGPYEQYF.

The genes are TRBV6-5 and TRBJ2-7; tentatively, D is TRBD2 (5 bases). Germline V gene sequence: CDR1 MNHEY, CDR2 SVGAGI. V lost 5 bases, J lost 0 bases, and 14 bases lay in between. The CDR3 is made up of 15 amino acids. The CDR3, as DNA: TGTGCCAGCAGTCGGACTTCCACGAACTCCTACGAGCAGTACTTC. Translated: CASSRTSTNSYEQYF.

The chain joins TRBV5-1 to TRBJ2-3; 8 bases are a match to TRBD2. Germline V gives CDR1 SGHRS, CDR2 YFSETQ. There are 14 residues in the CDR3. The V segment lost 2 bases and the J segment 5 bases; nucleotides outside the gene matches: 4. The CDR3 loop reads CASSFTREVDTQYF. CDR3 DNA sequence: TGCGCCAGCAGCTTTACGCGGGAGGTAGATACGCAGTATTTT.

The rearrangement joins TRBV2 to TRBJ1-2; D is unresolved. V was clipped by 6 bases and J by 10 bases, with 12 bases between them. In germline, CDR1 is SNHLY, CDR2 FYNNEI. The CDR3 consists of 11 residues. CDR3 nucleotide sequence: TGTGCCAGCAGCTCGCGGGGTCTCTACACCTTC. This sequence encodes CASSSRGLYTF.

The chain recombines TRBV10-3 with TRBJ1-1; D is unclear. This CDR3 contains 15 residues. Germline-derived CDR1 and CDR2 are ENHRY and SYGVKD. The V and J ends lost 0 bases and 4 bases respectively, with 12 bases between them. CDR3 sequence reads: CAISESVGIGTEAFF. The CDR3 DNA is TGTGCCATCAGTGAGTCGGTGGGAATTGGCACTGAAGCTTTCTTT.

The rearrangement uses TRBV15 and TRBJ2-3; D is possibly TRBD1 (6 bases). Germline-derived CDR1 and CDR2 are LNHNV and YYDKDF (reference sequence). V gave up 2 bases and J gave up 5 bases, with 20 bases separating them. CDR3 size: 17 residues. DNA of the CDR3: TGTGCCACCAGCAGAAGTAAGGGGGTGTACGGTCAAGATACGCAGTATTTT. This encodes CATSRSKGVYGQDTQYF. Supplemented by reference TRBV15 and TRBJ2-3, the full variable domain reads DAMVIQNPRYQVTQFGKPVTLSCSQTLNHNVMYWYQQKSSQAPKLLFHYYDKDFNNEADTPDNFQSRRPNTSFCFLDIRSPGLGDTAMYLCATSRSKGVYGQDTQYFGPGTRLTVL.

This sequence joins TRBV28 and TRBJ1-1; D may be TRBD1 (5 bases). Germline CDR1 reads MDHEN; CDR2 reads SYDVKM. The V end was cut by 4 bases, the J end by 0 bases, with 6 bases between. The CDR3 is made up of 13 amino acids. The CDR3 protein is CASSSRVNTEAFF. The CDR3 region has the DNA TGTGCCAGCAGTTCCAGGGTGAACACTGAAGCTTTCTTT.

The V gene is TRBV27, the J gene TRBJ2-6, with D perhaps matching TRBD1 (6 bases). Germline loops: CDR1 MNHEY, CDR2 SMNVEV (reference sequence). V lost 3 bases and J lost 0, with 12 bases in between. This CDR3 is 17 amino acids long. The CDR3 sequence is CASSFMDRPSGANVLTF. The CDR3 DNA sequence: TGTGCCAGCAGTTTCATGGACAGACCCTCTGGGGCCAACGTCCTGACTTTC.

This chain joins TRBV4-1 and TRBJ2-3; D possibly corresponds to TRBD1 (5 bases). V lost 2 bases and J lost 3, with 21 bases in between. The length of the CDR3 is 18 residues. The germline CDR1 and CDR2 sequences are MGHRA and YSYEKL. The CDR3, as DNA: TGCGCCAGCAGCCAACCCCCAGTAGGCGTATACAGGACAGATACGCAGTATTTT. Residues: CASSQPPVGVYRTDTQYF.

The V and J genes are TRBV28 and TRBJ2-7; D could derive from TRBD1 or TRBD2 (7 bases each). Trimming cost V 6 bases and J 6 bases, with 21 bases left between them. The germline gives CDR1 MDHEN, CDR2 SYDVKM. The CDR3 sequence is 15 residues long. The CDR3 DNA sequence: TGTGCCAGCAGCCTGTGGGGAGGGGGCGGTGGCGAGCAGTACTTC. It yields the protein CASSLWGGGGGEQYF.

V and J are TRBV27 and TRBJ2-3, with D possibly being TRBD1 or TRBD2 (7 bases each). This CDR3 spans 15 amino acids. Looked up from germline, CDR1 is MNHEY and CDR2 is SMNVEV (reference sequence). The V end was cut by 4 bases, the J end by 4 bases, with 15 bases between. For the CDR3, the DNA is TGTGCCAGCAGTTCAGGGGGGGCGCTGGCAGATACGCAGTATTTT. Its translation: CASSSGGALADTQYF.

The rearrangement links TRBV12-5 to TRBJ1-4; 8 positions match TRBD1. The CDR3 has 17 amino acids. Trimming at V came to 1 base and at J to 8 bases, leaving 12 bases not matched to a gene. Germline V gene data show CDR1 as LGHNT and CDR2 as FRNRAP. CDR3 nucleotides: TGTGCTAGTGGTTTGGACCTCCTGGGACAGGAGTGGGAAAAACTGTTTTTT. Translation: CASGLDLLGQEWEKLFF.